This TCR beta chain was identified during a study of follicular helper T cells after annual influenza vaccination. Survey level resolution was used for TCRB sequencing. Repertoires were generated with immunoSEQ multiplex PCR, while TCRdb's copy carries only in-frame clones and drops some. The sample has 26,000 or so clones; 80% to 90% are singletons. Study-level points and caveats: ICOS+CD38+ cTfh clonality tracked population frequency, and its change tracked circulating plasmablast change.

Specified time point: 2014-2015 season, pre-vaccination. Adults were given seasonal inactivated influenza vaccine, and blood CD4 subsets were sorted before and after vaccination. Excluded were substance abuse, HIV/AIDS, active cancer, immunomodulatory drugs and active illness. Comment on this clone: The antigen is undetermined.

This receptor was taken from an adult who received the influenza vaccine. The source was CXCR5+ CD38- circulating T follicular helper cells from blood, collected on the day of influenza vaccination. Noted subset: circulating Tfh, non-naive CD4+CXCR5+PD-1+ (ICOS+CD38+ or ICOS-CD38-).

CDR3 protein: CASSPVTSGSGQTQYF. In nucleotides, the CDR3 is TGTGCCAGTAGTCCTGTCACTAGCGGGAGCGGGCAGACCCAGTACTTC. The chain couples TRBV19 to TRBJ2-5; TRBD2 agrees at 11 bases. The CDR3 runs 16 residues. V trimming: 5 bases; J trimming: 6 bases; junction bases outside the gene matches: 11. From germline, CDR1 is LNHDA and CDR2 SQIVND (reference sequence).